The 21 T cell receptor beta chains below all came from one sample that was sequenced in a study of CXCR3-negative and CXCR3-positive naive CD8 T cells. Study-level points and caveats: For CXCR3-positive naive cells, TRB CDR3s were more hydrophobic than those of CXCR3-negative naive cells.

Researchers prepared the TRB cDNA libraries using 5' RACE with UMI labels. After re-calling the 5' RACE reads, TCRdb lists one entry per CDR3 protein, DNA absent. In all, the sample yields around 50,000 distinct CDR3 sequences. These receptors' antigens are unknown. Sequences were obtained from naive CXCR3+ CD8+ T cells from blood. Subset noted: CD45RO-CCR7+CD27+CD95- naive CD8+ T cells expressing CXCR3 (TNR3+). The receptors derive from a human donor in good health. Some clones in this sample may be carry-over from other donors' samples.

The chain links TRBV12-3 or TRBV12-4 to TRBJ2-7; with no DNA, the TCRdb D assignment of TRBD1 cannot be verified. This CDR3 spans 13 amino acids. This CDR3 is CASWTRGSGEQYF.

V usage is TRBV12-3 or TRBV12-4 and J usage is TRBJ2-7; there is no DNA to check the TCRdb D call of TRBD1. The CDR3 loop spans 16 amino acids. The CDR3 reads CASSLAAGDLFYEQYF.

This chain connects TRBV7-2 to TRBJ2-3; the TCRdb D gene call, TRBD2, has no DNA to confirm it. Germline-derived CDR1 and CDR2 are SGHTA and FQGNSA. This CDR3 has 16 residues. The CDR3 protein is CASSLLAGGSTDTQYF.

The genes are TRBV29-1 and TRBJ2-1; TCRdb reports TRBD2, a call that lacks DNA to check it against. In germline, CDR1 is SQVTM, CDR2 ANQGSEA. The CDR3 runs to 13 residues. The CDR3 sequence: CSVGLENYNEQFF.

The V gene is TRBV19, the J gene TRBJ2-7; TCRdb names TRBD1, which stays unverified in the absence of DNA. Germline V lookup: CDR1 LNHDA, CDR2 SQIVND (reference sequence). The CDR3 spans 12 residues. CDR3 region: CASSDQGYEQYF.

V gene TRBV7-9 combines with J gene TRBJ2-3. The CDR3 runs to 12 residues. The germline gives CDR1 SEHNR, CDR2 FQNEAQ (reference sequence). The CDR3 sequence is CASSPGTDTQYF.

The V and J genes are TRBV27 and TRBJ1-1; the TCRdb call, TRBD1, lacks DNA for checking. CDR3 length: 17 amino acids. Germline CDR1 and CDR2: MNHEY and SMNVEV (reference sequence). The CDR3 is CASSSRDRGVTDTEAFF.

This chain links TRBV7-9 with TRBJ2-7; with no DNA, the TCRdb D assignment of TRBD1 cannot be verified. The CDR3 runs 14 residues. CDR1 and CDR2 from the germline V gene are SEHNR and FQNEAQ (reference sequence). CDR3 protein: CASSQTGGRDEQYF.

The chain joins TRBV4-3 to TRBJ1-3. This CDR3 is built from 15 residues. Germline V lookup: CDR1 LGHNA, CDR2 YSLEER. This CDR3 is CASSPSLTTGNTIYF.

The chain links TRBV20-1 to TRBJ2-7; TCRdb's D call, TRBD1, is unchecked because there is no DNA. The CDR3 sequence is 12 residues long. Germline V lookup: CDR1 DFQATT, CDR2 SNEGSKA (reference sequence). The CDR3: CSSGDRLYEQYF.

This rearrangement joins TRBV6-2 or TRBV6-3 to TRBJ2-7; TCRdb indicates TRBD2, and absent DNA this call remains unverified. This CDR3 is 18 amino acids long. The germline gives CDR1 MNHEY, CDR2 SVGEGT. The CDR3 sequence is CASSYSISSGGAPFEQYF.

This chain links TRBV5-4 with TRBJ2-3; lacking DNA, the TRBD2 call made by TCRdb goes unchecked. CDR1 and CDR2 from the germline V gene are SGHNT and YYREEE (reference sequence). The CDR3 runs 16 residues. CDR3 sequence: CASSPGLAGFADTQYF.

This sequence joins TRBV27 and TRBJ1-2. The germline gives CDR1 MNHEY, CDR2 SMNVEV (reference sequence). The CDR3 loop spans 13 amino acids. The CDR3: CASSLTAYYGYTF.

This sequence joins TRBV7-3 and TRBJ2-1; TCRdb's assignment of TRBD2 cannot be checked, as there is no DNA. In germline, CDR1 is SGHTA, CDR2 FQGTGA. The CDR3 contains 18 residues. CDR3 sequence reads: CASSPGTSGGVTYNEQFF.

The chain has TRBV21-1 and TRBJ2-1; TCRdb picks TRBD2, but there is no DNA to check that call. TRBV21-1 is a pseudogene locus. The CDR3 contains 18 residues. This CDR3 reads CASSNPLPLAGVYDEQFF.

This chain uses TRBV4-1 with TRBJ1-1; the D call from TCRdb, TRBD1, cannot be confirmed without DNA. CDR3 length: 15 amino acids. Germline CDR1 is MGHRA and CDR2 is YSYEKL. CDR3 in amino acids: CASSQVPRVDTEAFF.

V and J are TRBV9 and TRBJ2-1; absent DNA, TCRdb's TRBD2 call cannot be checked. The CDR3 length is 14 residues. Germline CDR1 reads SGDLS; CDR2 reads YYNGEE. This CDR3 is CASSVAGAYNEQFF.

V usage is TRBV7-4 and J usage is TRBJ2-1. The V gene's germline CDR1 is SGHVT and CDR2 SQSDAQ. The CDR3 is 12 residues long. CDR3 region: CADCRNRHEQFF.

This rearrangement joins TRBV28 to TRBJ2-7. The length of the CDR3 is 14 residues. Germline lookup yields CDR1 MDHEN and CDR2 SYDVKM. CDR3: CASSSPGLDHEQYF.

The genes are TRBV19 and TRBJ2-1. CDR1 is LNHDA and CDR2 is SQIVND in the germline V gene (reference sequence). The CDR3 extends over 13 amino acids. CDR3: CASSMDRLNEQFF. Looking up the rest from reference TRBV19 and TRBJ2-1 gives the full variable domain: DGGITQSPKYLFRKEGQNVTLSCEQNLNHDAMYWYRQDPGQGLRLIYYSQIVNDFQKGDIAEGYSVSREKKESFPLTVTSAQKNPTAFYLCASSMDRLNEQFFGPGTRLTVL.

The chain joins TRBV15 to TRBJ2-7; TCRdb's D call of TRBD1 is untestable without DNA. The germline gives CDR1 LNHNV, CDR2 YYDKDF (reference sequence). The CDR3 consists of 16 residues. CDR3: CATSYHPEDRETPQYF.